The rows below give T cell receptor beta chains drawn from one sample of a study of control samples from healthy donors and cancer patients. Profiling relied on immunoSEQ multiplex PCR, and the TCRdb table lists in-frame clones only, not all of them. Of about 67,000 clones in the sample, about 89% are singletons; the top ten hold under 2.5%. The sample consisted of PBMCs. These receptors were collected from a woman between 45 and 65 years old with head and neck cancer. Each CDR3 is given with its conserved first and last residue. D genes are given only for firm matches. Rows may omit the clone size; those that give it use once, few, many or a size class.

D gene,clone size,J gene,V gene,CDR3 DNA,CDR3 protein
TRBD2,few,TRBJ2-1,TRBV5-1,TGCGCCAGCAGCTTGGAACTCGAGGGGGGGCGGGGGGGATCCTCCTACAATGAGCAGTTCTTC,CASSLELEGGRGGSSYNEQFF
-,-,TRBJ1-4,TRBV5-6,TGTGCCAGCAGCTTTCGGACGGTAGGATATGGTGAAAAACTGTTTTTT,CASSFRTVGYGEKLFF
-,-,TRBJ1-6,TRBV20-1,TGCAGTGCTAGTCCAGGGTTTAATAATTCACCCCTCCACTTT,CSASPGFNNSPLHF
-,-,TRBJ1-2,TRBV29-1,TGCAGCGTTGAACCCCCCGCCAGCTACACCTTC,CSVEPPASYTF
TRBD2,-,TRBJ2-3,TRBV27,TGTGCCAGCTCAGCGGGGGGGGGAGATACGCAGTATTTT,CASSAGGGDTQYF
TRBD2,-,TRBJ2-3,TRBV5-1,TGCGCCAGCAGCAACCTCCTGGCGGGGGAAGGAGATACGCAGTATTTT,CASSNLLAGEGDTQYF
TRBD1,few,TRBJ2-4,TRBV4-1,TGCGCCAGCAGCCAAGAACTACAGGGGCGGAACATTCAGTACTTC,CASSQELQGRNIQYF
TRBD2,-,TRBJ2-3,TRBV7-8,TGTGCCAGCAGTTTAGCGGGGGGCCGATATACGCAGTATTTT,CASSLAGGRYTQYF
-,-,TRBJ1-1,TRBV6-6,TGTGCCAGCAGCCGACCAGGGGCAGGGAACACTGAAGCTTTCTTT,CASSRPGAGNTEAFF
-,-,TRBJ2-7,TRBV5-1,TGCGCCAGCAGCCCGGACACCGCCTACGAGCAGTACTTC,CASSPDTAYEQYF
-,-,TRBJ1-2,TRBV7-2,TGTGCCAGCAGCTTAGACTCGGGCGGCTATGGCTACACCTTC,CASSLDSGGYGYTF
-,-,TRBJ2-5,TRBV7-2,TGTGCCAGCAGCTCGCCTCAGGGTTACAAACAAGAGACCCAGTACTTC,CASSSPQGYKQETQYF
TRBD1,-,TRBJ2-1,TRBV28,TGTGCCAGCAGGGGAACAGGGGGGAATGAGCAGTTCTTC,CASRGTGGNEQFF
TRBD2,-,TRBJ2-4,TRBV7-2,TGTGCCAGCAGCGAAAGGACTAGCAACATTCAGTACTTC,CASSERTSNIQYF
-,-,TRBJ2-1,TRBV12-5,TGTGCTAGTGGTTTGGCCTATGTGGGTGAGCAGTTCTTC,CASGLAYVGEQFF
-,-,TRBJ2-3,TRBV4-2,TGTGCCAGCAGCCAAGAACTAACAGGAATGCAGTATTTT,CASSQELTGMQYF
-,-,TRBJ1-5,TRBV7-2,TGTGCCAGCAGCGCCCGATATCAGCCCCAGCATTTT,CASSARYQPQHF
TRBD1,-,TRBJ2-5,TRBV28,TGTGCCAGCAGTAAACAGGGGGCGCGGGAGACCCAGTACTTC,CASSKQGARETQYF
TRBD1,-,TRBJ1-5,TRBV18,TGTGCCAGCTCACCACCGTGGACAGGGGGCTCCACACCTAATCAGCCCCAGCATTTT,CASSPPWTGGSTPNQPQHF
-,-,TRBJ2-1,TRBV3-1/TRBV3-2,TGTGCCAGCAGTTCAAGCGTCCGAGGGGGGGGGTTTTTCTTC,CASSSSVRGGGFFF
TRBD1,-,TRBJ1-3,TRBV5-4,TGTGCCAGCAGCTTTGGACAGGGGGCAGCAGGAAACACCATATATTTT,CASSFGQGAAGNTIYF
-,-,TRBJ1-5,TRBV6-5,TGTGCCAGCGGGCCGGGGGGAAATCGGCAGCCCCAGCATTTT,CASGPGGNRQPQHF
-,-,TRBJ2-1,TRBV5-1,TGCGCCAGCAGCTTTGGGCGGGGCTATGAGCAGTTCTTC,CASSFGRGYEQFF
-,-,TRBJ1-5,TRBV28,TGTGCCTCCGTGCCCGGGAGTCTGACAAATCAGCCCCAGCATTTT,CASVPGSLTNQPQHF
TRBD1,once,TRBJ1-1,TRBV11-1,TGTGCCAGCAGCCTAGGACAGGGCAACACTGAAGCTTTCTTT,CASSLGQGNTEAFF
TRBD1,-,TRBJ1-5,TRBV28,TGTGCCAGCAGGCCCACCGGGACAGACAATCAGCCCCAGCATTTT,CASRPTGTDNQPQHF
TRBD1,few,TRBJ1-2,TRBV2,TGTGCCAGCAGTGAATTGGGCAGGGGGATAGCTGGCTACACCTTC,CASSELGRGIAGYTF
-,-,TRBJ2-2,TRBV27,TGTGCCAGCAGTTTAAGAGGGGCGAACACCGGGGAGCTGTTTTTT,CASSLRGANTGELFF
-,-,TRBJ1-4,TRBV15,TGTGCCACCACCGCCGGGACCATTAATGAAAAACTGTTTTTT,CATTAGTINEKLFF
-,-,TRBJ1-6,TRBV5-6,TGTGCCAGCAGCTTGCCGAACAGGGACCGGAATTCACCCCTCCACTTT,CASSLPNRDRNSPLHF
-,-,TRBJ2-1,TRBV21-1,TGTGCCAGCAGCAAAGACTACCCGACCAAGCGGGGAGACCTCTACAATGAGCAGTTCTTC,CASSKDYPTKRGDLYNEQFF
TRBD1,-,TRBJ2-3,TRBV25-1,TGTGCCAGCAGTGATTGGCACGGGACAGGGGATTCAGATACGCAGTATTTT,CASSDWHGTGDSDTQYF
-,-,TRBJ2-5,TRBV15,TGTGCCACCAGCAGAGATCGGCGGGAAGAGACCCAGTACTTC,CATSRDRREETQYF
TRBD2,-,TRBJ2-3,TRBV7-6,TGTGCCAGCAGCTTAGGTACTAGCGGGGGACCAACAGATACGCAGTATTTT,CASSLGTSGGPTDTQYF
TRBD1,-,TRBJ2-1,TRBV4-1,TGCGCCAGCGGGCCTACCTCGGACAGGCGAAGTGAGCAGTTCTTC,CASGPTSDRRSEQFF
-,-,TRBJ2-7,TRBV6-2/TRBV6-3,TGTGCCAGCAGCCTTCTAGCGTTCTACGAGCAGTACTTC,CASSLLAFYEQYF
-,-,TRBJ2-2,TRBV9,TGTGCCAGCAGCGTAGGCACCGGGGAGCTGTTTTTT,CASSVGTGELFF
-,-,TRBJ1-3,TRBV28,TGTGCCAGCAGTTTGGCCCGTCGAAACACCATATATTTT,CASSLARRNTIYF
TRBD1,-,TRBJ1-1,TRBV3-1/TRBV3-2,TGTGCCAGCAGCCCTGAGACAGGGACTGATGGAGCTTTCTTT,CASSPETGTDGAFF
TRBD1,-,TRBJ2-7,TRBV29-1,TGCAGCGTTGGAGAGGGGGCGTCAGGATACGAGCAGTACTTC,CSVGEGASGYEQYF